The next 28 T cell receptor beta chains were all read from a single sample in a study of T cells in localized non-small cell lung cancer. Some clones are missing from TCRdb's copy, which holds only in-frame ones; the method was immunoSEQ multiplex PCR. This sample has about 40,000 clones, with around nine tenths found just once. The specimen was peripheral blood, collected before any cancer treatment. These receptors came from a man aged 18-55 years with stage I lung adenocarcinoma.

V is TRBV7-2 and J is TRBJ2-1; 7 positions agree with TRBD1. The V gene end was trimmed by 4 bases and the J gene end by 5 bases; junction bases not matched to a gene: 14. Germline-derived CDR1 and CDR2 are SGHTA and FQGNSA. This CDR3 comprises 17 residues. CDR3 nucleotides: TGTGCCAGCAGCTCAGCGACAGGGCCCAAAGGTAACAATGAGCAGTTCTTC. Translated: CASSSATGPKGNNEQFF.

The chain uses TRBV7-1 and TRBJ1-1; D unclear. TRBV7-1 is marked as an open reading frame, function uncertain. The V end was cut by 5 bases, the J end by 6 bases, with 19 bases between. The CDR3 spans 15 residues. CDR3 amino acids: CASSPKTPVGPEAFF. For the CDR3, the DNA is TGTGCCAGCAGCCCAAAGACCCCCGTAGGGCCTGAAGCTTTCTTT.

The rearrangement links TRBV19 to TRBJ1-1; D unclear. Trimming pared 3 bases from V and 5 bases from J, leaving 13 bases between. Germline loops: CDR1 LNHDA, CDR2 SQIVND (reference sequence). CDR3 length: 14 residues. CDR3 bases: TGTGCCAGTAGTATTTTAGGAACGGGGACTGAAGCTTTCTTT. It encodes CASSILGTGTEAFF.

The chain links TRBV6-5 to TRBJ1-2; TRBD1 might be the D (5 bases). Germline CDR1 MNHEY, CDR2 SVGAGI. V lost 5 bases and J 4 bases, leaving 17 bases between the germline ends. The CDR3 runs 15 residues. Written as DNA, the CDR3 is TGTGCCAGCAGTAACCCGGGGCCGGGACCCTATGGCTACACCTTC. It specifies CASSNPGPGPYGYTF.

The genes are TRBV7-8 and TRBJ1-3; D gene ambiguous. The V end lost 2 bases, the J end lost 4 bases, and 15 bases lay between the germline ends. The CDR3 is 16 residues long. CDR1 is SGHVS and CDR2 is FQNEAQ in the germline V gene. In nucleotides, the CDR3 is TGTGCCAGCAGCTTAACCCTGGTGGACCTAGGAAACACCATATATTTT. This translates into CASSLTLVDLGNTIYF.

This clone was recorded once. DNA of the CDR3: TGCGCCAGCAGCCAAGTGGGGTCGGGTGGCTACACCTTC. Protein: CASSQVGSGGYTF. The chain couples TRBV4-3 to TRBJ1-2, with D unclear. V was trimmed by 1 base and J by 7 bases, leaving 10 bases between them. Germline loops: CDR1 LGHNA, CDR2 YSLEER. This CDR3 comprises 13 residues.

The rearrangement uses TRBV12-5 and TRBJ2-1; unclear D gene. V was clipped by 4 bases and J by 5 bases, with 9 bases between them. Germline V gene data show CDR1 as LGHNT and CDR2 as FRNRAP. The CDR3 sequence is 13 residues long. The CDR3 loop reads CASGSPLNNEQFF. The CDR3 nucleotides are TGTGCTAGTGGTTCCCCGCTAAACAATGAGCAGTTCTTC.

The J gene is TRBJ1-4, the V gene TRBV7-8; maybe TRBD1 (5 bases). The CDR3 runs 15 residues. Germline V CDR1 and CDR2: SGHVS, FQNEAQ. Trimming stripped 1 base from V and 2 bases from J, with 8 bases between. The CDR3 region is CASSLVPGTNEKLFF. DNA for the CDR3: TGTGCCAGCAGCTTAGTTCCAGGGACTAATGAAAAACTGTTTTTT.

The chain joins TRBV2 to TRBJ1-1; D remains ambiguous. The CDR3 is made up of 12 amino acids. V lost 8 bases and J 6 bases, leaving 13 bases between the germline ends. Germline-derived CDR1 and CDR2 are SNHLY and FYNNEI. CDR3 protein: CASGVEIAEAFF. DNA for the CDR3: TGTGCCAGCGGGGTGGAGATCGCTGAAGCTTTCTTT. Looking up the rest from reference TRBV2 and TRBJ1-1 gives the full variable domain: EPEVTQTPSHQVTQMGQEVILRCVPISNHLYFYWYRQILGQKVEFLVSFYNNEISEKSEIFDDQFSVERPDGSNFTLKIRSTKLEDSAMYFCASGVEIAEAFFGQGTRLTVV.

This sequence joins TRBV30 and TRBJ1-4; D ambiguous. V shed 4 bases and J shed 7 bases, with 13 bases lying between them. CDR1 and CDR2 from the germline V gene are GTSNPN and SVGIG (reference sequence). This CDR3 has 13 amino acids. CDR3 in amino acids: CAWNGLGSEKLFF. CDR3 in DNA: TGTGCCTGGAATGGACTCGGGAGTGAAAAACTGTTTTTT.

This clone was recorded once. The rearrangement joins TRBV19 to TRBJ2-7, with TRBD1 as a possible D gene (5 bases). Trimming took off 2 bases at V and 2 bases at J, with 13 bases between the two ends. Germline-derived CDR1 and CDR2 are LNHDA and SQIVND (reference sequence). The CDR3 consists of 15 residues. The DNA of the CDR3 is TGTGCCAGTAGTATATTAACAGGATCCCCCTACGAGCAGTACTTC. Its protein is CASSILTGSPYEQYF.

This rearrangement joins TRBV6-6 to TRBJ1-3; D gene ambiguous. Trimming shortened V by 0 bases and J by 0 bases, and 6 bases separated the two germline ends. The CDR3 is made up of 15 amino acids. Germline CDR1 and CDR2: MNHNY and SVGAGI (reference sequence). The CDR3 loop is CASSYSRNSGNTIYF. The CDR3 DNA reads as TGTGCCAGCAGTTACTCGCGGAACTCTGGAAACACCATATATTTT.

This clone was recorded once. This chain links TRBV10-3 with TRBJ2-4, with D perhaps being TRBD1 or TRBD2 (6 bases each). There are 15 residues in the CDR3. Per germline, CDR1 ENHRY and CDR2 SYGVKD. Trimming left V 0 bases short and J 3 bases short, with 9 bases between. CDR3 nucleotide sequence: TGTGCCATCAGTGAGTCGGGGGGCGGCAAAAACATTCAGTACTTC. Encoded protein: CAISESGGGKNIQYF.

The chain links TRBV5-1 to TRBJ1-4; 8 nucleotides align to TRBD1. The V segment lost 0 bases and the J segment 11 bases; nucleotides outside the gene matches: 15. The CDR3 consists of 17 residues. The germline CDR1 and CDR2 sequences are SGHRS and YFSETQ. The CDR3 here is CASSLAMVGQGARKLFF. The CDR3, as DNA: TGCGCCAGCAGCTTGGCCATGGTAGGGCAGGGGGCGCGGAAACTGTTTTTT.

This clone came up once. The CDR3 DNA follows: TGTGCCAGCAGCTCCCCGGACAGAGCTAACTATGGCTACACCTTC. Its protein is CASSSPDRANYGYTF. V usage is TRBV7-2 and J usage is TRBJ1-2; D is possibly TRBD1 (6 bases). The CDR3 length is 15 residues. V gave up 4 bases and J gave up 0 bases, with 12 bases separating them. CDR1 and CDR2 (germline): SGHTA, FQGNSA.

The chain uses TRBV25-1 and TRBJ1-5; D remains unclear. Germline CDR1 and CDR2: MGHDK and SYGVNS. The CDR3 is made up of 13 amino acids. V was trimmed by 4 bases and J by 0 bases, leaving 4 bases between them. CDR3 amino acids: CASSADSNQPQHF. Written as DNA, the CDR3 is TGTGCCAGCAGTGCAGATAGCAATCAGCCCCAGCATTTT.

This clone showed up just once. This chain joins TRBV27 and TRBJ1-4, with D perhaps matching TRBD1 (5 bases). The V and J ends lost 4 bases and 6 bases respectively, with 12 bases between them. The length of the CDR3 is 14 residues. Looked up from germline, CDR1 is MNHEY and CDR2 is SMNVEV (reference sequence). The CDR3 region has the DNA TGTGCCAGCAGTTCCAGGGTGGGCTATGAAAAACTGTTTTTT. This encodes CASSSRVGYEKLFF.

The CDR3 region has the DNA TGTGCCAGCAGCCCCCGGACAGGGAGGGACGGGGAGCTGTTTTTT. This translates into CASSPRTGRDGELFF. V gene TRBV5-4 combines with J gene TRBJ2-2; possibly TRBD1 for D (8 bases). Germline CDR1 SGHNT, CDR2 YYREEE (reference sequence). V dropped 4 bases and J dropped 7 bases, with 17 bases sitting between them. CDR3 length: 15 residues.

This clone has a handful of counts. The chain links TRBV6-5 to TRBJ1-2; possible D gene TRBD1, 6 bases. The V end was cut by 5 bases, the J end by 4 bases, with 14 bases between. This CDR3 has 14 residues. Germline V gene data show CDR1 as MNHEY and CDR2 as SVGAGI. The CDR3 DNA reads TGTGCCAGCAGTACATCGACAGGCCCCTATGGCTACACCTTC. It translates to CASSTSTGPYGYTF.

DNA for the CDR3: TGTGCCAGCAGCTCTGACTCTGGGGCCGGGGAGCTGTTTTTT. Its translation is CASSSDSGAGELFF. The gene calls are TRBV5-4 and TRBJ2-2; unclear D gene. The CDR3 length is 14 residues. V lost 3 bases, J lost 6 bases, and 12 bases lay in between. Germline CDR1 SGHNT, CDR2 YYREEE (reference sequence).

The chain uses TRBV6-5 and TRBJ1-2, with no clear D. Per germline, CDR1 MNHEY and CDR2 SVGAGI. This CDR3 comprises 14 residues. With 0 bases removed from V and 4 bases from J, the gap between germline ends came to 9 bases. This chain's CDR3 is CASSYSWEAYGYTF. CDR3 bases: TGTGCCAGCAGTTACTCATGGGAGGCCTATGGCTACACCTTC.

The chain links TRBV6-1 to TRBJ2-5; unclear D gene. Germline CDR1 is MNHNS and CDR2 is SASEGT. The ends were cut back, 4 bases at V and 3 bases at J, with 15 bases in the middle. The CDR3 is 15 residues long. This CDR3 is CASSGSRILKETQYF. The CDR3 nucleotides are TGTGCCAGCAGTGGCTCTAGAATCCTTAAAGAGACCCAGTACTTC.

The chain couples TRBV6-5 to TRBJ1-5; 7 bases are shared with TRBD1. The CDR3 is made up of 14 amino acids. Germline lookup yields CDR1 MNHEY and CDR2 SVGAGI. V gave up 6 bases and J gave up 6 bases; unmatched junction bases: 8. The CDR3 loop reads CASSYRQGSQPQHF. The CDR3 DNA reads TGTGCCAGCAGCTACCGACAGGGATCTCAGCCCCAGCATTTT.

This chain joins TRBV6-5 and TRBJ2-7; D is possibly TRBD2 (6 bases). Trimming shortened V by 0 bases and J by 6 bases, and 15 bases separated the two germline ends. Germline V gene sequence: CDR1 MNHEY, CDR2 SVGAGI. CDR3 length equals 15 residues. The CDR3 DNA sequence: TGTGCCAGCAGTTACTCAGATGGAGGGTCGGTCGAGCAGTACTTC. Translation: CASSYSDGGSVEQYF.

The CDR3 loop is CASRKGETQYF. DNA of the CDR3: TGTGCCAGCAGAAAAGGAGAGACCCAGTACTTC. V and J are TRBV27 and TRBJ2-5; D is uncertain. The length of the CDR3 is 11 residues. The germline V and J ends were trimmed by 6 bases and 4 bases, with 6 bases remaining between them. Germline V CDR1 and CDR2: MNHEY, SMNVEV (reference sequence).

The chain is built from TRBV2 and TRBJ1-5; D gene uncertain. CDR3 length: 14 residues. Germline CDR1 reads SNHLY; CDR2 reads FYNNEI. Between the trimmed V and J ends, which lost 6 bases and 6 bases, there was a span of 15 bases. The CDR3 coding sequence is TGTGCCAGCAGGGGTGGCAGCGGCGGTCAGCCCCAGCATTTT. Protein: CASRGGSGGQPQHF.

The chain couples TRBV5-6 to TRBJ2-7; D is unclear. The germline V gene has CDR1 SGHDT and CDR2 YYEEEE. CDR3 size: 13 residues. The V end lost 0 bases, the J end lost 2 bases, and 6 bases lay between the germline ends. This CDR3 reads CASSLDKAYEQYF. The CDR3 DNA sequence: TGTGCCAGCAGCTTGGACAAAGCCTACGAGCAGTACTTC.

In nucleotides, the CDR3 is TGTGCCAGCAGCCCCCCACAGGGGGTGACCGGGGAGCTGTTTTTT. This codes for CASSPPQGVTGELFF. This chain uses TRBV5-4 with TRBJ2-2; 8 bases line up with TRBD1. The CDR3 has 15 amino acids. The V and J ends lost 4 bases and 5 bases, in that order; junction bases with no gene match: 7. Germline values: CDR1 SGHNT, CDR2 YYREEE (reference sequence).